This is a list of T cell receptor beta chains from one sample in a study of Graves' ophthalmopathy and Graves' hyperthyroidism. A single record per CDR3 protein comes from TCRdb applying MiXCR to the multiplex PCR reads. Here the sample spans hundreds of thousands of distinct CDR3 sequences, 21% being singletons. The sequenced material came from peripheral blood. The receptors shown here come from a woman between 18 and 29 years old with stable Graves' hyperthyroidism. CDR3s include the opening cysteine and the closing phenylalanine or tryptophan. The D gene is left open where the match is weak. Size tells how often a clone was seen (once, few, many) or the class of an expanded clone, and some rows leave it out.

CASSLNIQGFEAFF | TGCGCCAGCAGCCTCAATATACAGGGGTTTGAAGCTTTCTTT | TRBD1 | TRBJ1-1 | - | TRBV5-1
CASSPGVADSPLHF | TGTGCCAGCTCACCAGGGGTAGCGGATTCACCCCTCCACTTT | - | TRBJ1-6 | many | TRBV18
CSARVPGSFSYEQYF | TGCAGTGCTAGAGTCCCAGGGTCCTTCTCCTACGAGCAGTACTTC | - | TRBJ2-7 | many | TRBV20-1
CASSYPQGEQYF | TGTGCCAGCAGTTACCCACAAGGCGAGCAGTACTTC | - | TRBJ2-7 | many | TRBV6-2/TRBV6-3
CATSRDNIRETQYF | TGTGCCACCAGCAGAGATAACATCCGGGAGACCCAGTACTTC | - | TRBJ2-5 | once | TRBV15
CASSLEVSVIEAFF | TGTGCCAGCAGCTTAGAAGTGAGTGTCATCGAAGCTTTCTTT | - | TRBJ1-1 | - | TRBV7-2
CASSLGPISSYEQYF | TGTGCCAGCAGTTTAGGGCCGATAAGCTCCTACGAGCAGTACTTC | - | TRBJ2-7 | - | TRBV12-3/TRBV12-4
CASSSVGQEAFF | TGTGCCAGCAGCTCGGTGGGGCAGGAAGCTTTCTTT | - | TRBJ1-1 | few | TRBV7-8
CASSPGARLYF | TGTGCCAGCAGCCCGGGGGCTAGATTGTACTTC | - | TRBJ2-7 | many | TRBV7-8
CASSLRQGRGTQYF | TGTGCCAGCAGTTTAAGACAGGGTCGGGGGACCCAGTACTTC | TRBD1 | TRBJ2-5 | many | TRBV12-3/TRBV12-4
CASSTPPSGQETQYF | TGTGCCAGCAGCACCCCTCCGAGCGGCCAAGAGACCCAGTACTTC | - | TRBJ2-5 | many | TRBV11-1
CASSLAPGRNSPLHF | TGTGCCAGCAGCTTAGCACCAGGCAGGAATTCACCCCTCCACTTT | - | TRBJ1-6 | once | TRBV7-6
CASSYSGSDYEQHF | TGTGCCAGCAGTTATTCGGGATCAGACTACGAGCAGCACTTC | - | TRBJ2-7 | many | TRBV6-5
CASRGTNPGYEQYF | TGTGCCAGCAGAGGGACTAACCCTGGCTACGAGCAGTACTTC | TRBD2 | TRBJ2-7 | many | TRBV2
CASSQSRTGGGYTF | TGTGCCAGCAGCCAATCTCGGACAGGAGGCGGCTACACCTTC | TRBD1 | TRBJ1-2 | once | TRBV6-2/TRBV6-3
CASSSPLGLNTEAFF | TGTGCCAGCAGTTCCCCCCTGGGCCTGAACACTGAAGCTTTCTTT | - | TRBJ1-1 | few | TRBV28
CSAREGASRNQPQHF | TGCAGTGCTAGAGAGGGAGCCAGCCGCAATCAGCCCCAGCATTTT | - | TRBJ1-5 | many | TRBV20-1
CASSPRDRENYGYTF | TGTGCCAGCAGCCCGAGGGACAGGGAAAACTATGGCTACACCTTC | TRBD1 | TRBJ1-2 | once | TRBV7-3
CASSLSLAVQETQYF | TGTGCCAGCAGCTTGAGTCTAGCGGTCCAAGAGACCCAGTACTTC | TRBD2 | TRBJ2-5 | many | TRBV7-8
CASSPRSGSGSAQETQYF | TGTGCCAGCTCACCACGGAGTGGGAGCGGGAGTGCTCAAGAGACCCAGTACTTC | TRBD2 | TRBJ2-5 | few | TRBV18
CASSSEGTGRLETQYF | TGTGCCAGCAGCTCTGAAGGGACAGGGAGACTAGAGACCCAGTACTTC | TRBD1 | TRBJ2-5 | few | TRBV7-2
CSARSSREQETQYF | TGCAGTGCTAGATCGTCGAGGGAACAAGAGACCCAGTACTTC | - | TRBJ2-5 | few | TRBV20-1
CASSPRLAPSGGLFF | TGTGCCAGCAGTCCAAGACTAGCGCCGTCCGGGGGGCTGTTTTTT | TRBD2 | TRBJ2-2 | few | TRBV27
CAWRVMNTEAFF | TGTGCCTGGAGGGTCATGAACACTGAAGCTTTCTTT | - | TRBJ1-1 | many | TRBV30
CASSVQGQQETQYF | TGCGCCAGCAGCGTACAGGGACAGCAAGAGACCCAGTACTTC | TRBD1 | TRBJ2-5 | - | TRBV5-1
CASSSPAFQGTQYF | TGTGCCAGCAGTTCTCCTGCCTTTCAAGGGACCCAGTACTTC | - | TRBJ2-5 | - | TRBV6-5
CASSAVAPSYNSPLHF | TGTGCCAGCAGTGCCGTGGCCCCCTCCTATAATTCACCCCTCCACTTT | - | TRBJ1-6 | - | TRBV2
CASSLISRDEFSNQPQHF | TGTGCCAGCAGCTTAATATCTCGGGACGAGTTTAGCAATCAGCCCCAGCATTTT | - | TRBJ1-5 | many | TRBV7-3
CAISDINMNTEAFF | TGTGCCATCAGTGATATAAATATGAACACTGAAGCTTTCTTT | - | TRBJ1-1 | many | TRBV10-3
CASSGQRAYEQYF | TGCGCCAGCAGTGGGCAGCGGGCCTACGAGCAGTACTTC | - | TRBJ2-7 | many | TRBV10-2
CASSQDSAGSYEQYF | TGCGCCAGCAGCCAAGATTCGGCAGGCTCCTACGAGCAGTACTTC | - | TRBJ2-7 | many | TRBV4-3
CASSYGGRNTEVFF | TGTGCCAGCAGCTACGGGGGGAGGAACACTGAAGTTTTCTTT | - | TRBJ1-1 | many | TRBV28
CATSEASGPIVYF | TGTGCCACCAGTGAAGCTAGCGGGCCCATAGTGTACTTC | TRBD2 | TRBJ2-5 | many | TRBV24-1
CASSQSGRRRLNTEAFF | TGTGCCAGCTCACAGTCAGGGAGGCGTAGACTGAACACTGAAGCTTTCTTT | - | TRBJ1-1 | few | TRBV18
CASSVRDRDTEAFF | TGTGCCAGCAGTGTAAGGGACAGGGACACTGAAGCTTTCTTT | TRBD1 | TRBJ1-1 | many | TRBV2
CASSSTGLETYEQYF | TGTGCCAGCAGTTCCACTGGACTGGAAACCTACGAGCAGTACTTC | - | TRBJ2-7 | - | TRBV6-5
CASSPWQGYEQYF | TGTGCCAGCAGTCCTTGGCAGGGATACGAGCAGTACTTC | - | TRBJ2-7 | many | TRBV6-5
CASKRSVYQETQYF | TGTGCCAGCAAGCGCAGCGTCTACCAAGAGACCCAGTACTTC | - | TRBJ2-5 | many | TRBV6-1
CASSELGGSYEQYF | TGTGCCAGCAGTGAGTTAGGAGGCTCCTACGAGCAGTACTTC | - | TRBJ2-7 | many | TRBV25-1
CASSLIGTSGAYEQYF | TGTGCCAGCAGCTTAATTGGGACTAGCGGCGCTTACGAGCAGTACTTC | TRBD2 | TRBJ2-7 | many | TRBV11-3